This T cell receptor (beta chain) appears in the sequencing data of a study of T-cell reconstitution after alpha-beta-depleted transplantation in children. Using unique molecular identifiers, the investigators prepared the TCRbeta library. One entry per CDR3 protein, called by TCRdb with MiXCR from the PCR reads. This table has hundreds of thousands of distinct CDR3 sequences, 25% appearing once. Turning to this clonotype: The antigen is undetermined.

Findings and caveats of the study: A year had passed since transplant, and T-cell counts and diversity by then came mostly from newly produced T cells.

CDR1 and CDR2 from the germline V gene are DFQATT and SNEGSKA (reference sequence). This CDR3 is 15 amino acids long. With V trimmed by 3 bases and J by 5 bases, 12 bases remained unmatched. The source was PBMCs, collected before TCRalphabeta/CD19-depleted stem cell transplant. This rearrangement joins TRBV20-1 to TRBJ1-2; 7 bases agree with TRBD1. The TCR comes from a girl aged 2 to 9 with Fanconi anemia, due to receive a stem cell transplant. The DNA of the CDR3 is TGCAGTGCTAGGAGGGCCGGGACAGCCTCATATGGCTACACCTTC. This codes for CSARRAGTASYGYTF.